This T cell receptor (beta chain) stems from a study of T-cell memory formation after mild COVID-19. General study results and limits: The CD4+ clones that contracted clustered mainly within CM and EM, and the CD8+ clones concentrated in EMRA. The appearance of some responding clones in pre-infection memory suggested that cross-reactive memory joined. Among clones contracting day 15 to 85, CD4/CD8 was balanced, whereas later expanders leaned CD4+.

The germline CDR1 and CDR2 sequences are SGHTA and FQGNSA. The CDR3 runs to 15 residues. V was pared by 4 bases and J by 6 bases, with 7 bases of the junction left unmatched. TCRdb passed the 5' RACE reads through MiXCR, listing each CDR3 protein once. The repertoire holds 220,000 or so distinct CDR3 sequences, with roughly 10% as singletons. This clonotype was found a few times. The antigen is undetermined. This TCR derives from a man aged 18 to 29 who had mild COVID-19 (a few samples of this study predate the infection). Cell type and time point are not known. The gene calls are TRBV7-2 and TRBJ1-4; 8 bases agree with TRBD1. Source material: PBMCs or a T cell subset sorted from them (not recorded which). CDR3 in amino acids: CASSSYRGSDEKLFF. The DNA of the CDR3 is TGTGCCAGCAGCTCTTACAGGGGGTCCGATGAAAAACTGTTTTTT.